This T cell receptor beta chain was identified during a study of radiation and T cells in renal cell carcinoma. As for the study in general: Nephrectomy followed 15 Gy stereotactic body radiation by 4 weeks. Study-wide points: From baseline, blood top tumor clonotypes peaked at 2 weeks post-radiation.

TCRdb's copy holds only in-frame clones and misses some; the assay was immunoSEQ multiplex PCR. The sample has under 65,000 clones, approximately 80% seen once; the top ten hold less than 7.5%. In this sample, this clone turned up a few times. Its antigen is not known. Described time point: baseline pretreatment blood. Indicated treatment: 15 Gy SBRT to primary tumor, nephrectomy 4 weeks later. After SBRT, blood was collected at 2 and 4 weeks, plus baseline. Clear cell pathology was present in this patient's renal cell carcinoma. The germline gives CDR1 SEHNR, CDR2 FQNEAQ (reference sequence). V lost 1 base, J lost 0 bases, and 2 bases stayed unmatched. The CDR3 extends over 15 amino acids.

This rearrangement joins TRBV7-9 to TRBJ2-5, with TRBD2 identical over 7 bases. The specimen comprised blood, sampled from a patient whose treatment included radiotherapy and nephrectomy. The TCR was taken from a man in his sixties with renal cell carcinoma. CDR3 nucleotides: TGTGCCAGCAGCTTAGACGGGGGGTACCAAGAGACCCAGTACTTC. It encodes CASSLDGGYQETQYF. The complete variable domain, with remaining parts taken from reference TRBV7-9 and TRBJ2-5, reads DTGVSQNPRHKITKRGQNVTFRCDPISEHNRLYWYRQTLGQGPEFLTYFQNEAQLEKSRLLSDRFSAERPKGSFSTLEIQRTEQGDSAMYLCASSLDGGYQETQYFGPGTRLLVL.